This T cell receptor (beta chain) was captured in a study of CD8 T cells in ankylosing spondylitis. Points from the study as a whole: Disease-linked clones reportedly concentrated significantly in matched ankylosing spondylitis synovial fluid. Disease-linked clones were found to be CD8+ and relatively rare in peripheral blood. Previously reported in reactive arthritis synovial fluid and blood were some of the motif variants.

The CDR3 runs to 15 residues. Trimming removed 1 base at V and 4 bases at J, with 12 bases between. Germline V gene sequence: CDR1 SGHTA, CDR2 FQGNSA. TCR beta libraries were made by quantitative 5'-RACE with molecular barcodes. TCRdb redid the calling of the 5' RACE reads with MiXCR, one entry per CDR3 protein. The sample yields 300,000 to 400,000 distinct CDR3 sequences, around 10% seen once. This clonotype has a count of ten or more. Its antigen is still unknown. This sequence joins TRBV7-2 and TRBJ2-3; D is possibly TRBD1 or TRBD2 (6 bases each). Specimen: blood, either unsorted or a sorted T cell fraction (not recorded which). The sequence came from a female donor with ankylosing spondylitis or in good health (not recorded which). CDR3 sequence (DNA): TGTGCCAGCAGCTTAGGGGGGGCAGGTGCAGATACGCAGTATTTT. This encodes CASSLGGAGADTQYF. The entire variable domain, with the rest obtained from reference TRBV7-2 and TRBJ2-3, is as follows: GAGVSQSPSNKVTEKGKDVELRCDPISGHTALYWYRQSLGQGLEFLIYFQGNSAPDKSGLPSDRFSAERTGGSVSTLTIQRTQQEDSAVYLCASSLGGAGADTQYFGPGTRLTVL.